This entry lists 21 T cell receptor beta chains sequenced from one sample in a study of cytomegalovirus exposure and HLA in healthy donors. This PCR relied on a set of 60 Vbeta primers and 13 Jbeta primers. Only in-frame clones appear in the TCRdb table, and some are missing; sequencing was by immunoSEQ multiplex PCR. The data hold around 65,000 clones, with around four fifths observed a single time. Sequenced input: PBMCs. The source is a woman aged 25 to 39 in good health and CMV-seronegative.

The chain employs TRBV5-1 and TRBJ2-7; TRBD2 matches 7 bases. Germline V gene lookup returns CDR1 SGHRS and CDR2 YFSETQ. Trimming at V came to 7 bases and at J to 2 bases, leaving 6 bases not matched to a gene. The CDR3 covers 13 residues. The CDR3 loop reads CASGGTNPYEQYF. As DNA, the CDR3 is TGCGCCAGCGGCGGGACTAACCCCTACGAGCAGTACTTC.

The rearrangement links TRBV30 to TRBJ2-7; D remains ambiguous. The ends were cut back, 0 bases at V and 0 bases at J, with 6 bases in the middle. The CDR3 loop spans 13 amino acids. The germline CDR1 and CDR2 sequences are GTSNPN and SVGIG (reference sequence). The CDR3 spells CAWSVVFSYEQYF. The CDR3, as DNA: TGTGCCTGGAGTGTTGTCTTCTCCTACGAGCAGTACTTC.

This chain links TRBV9 with TRBJ2-1; 10 bases line up with TRBD2. The junction had 7 bases not matched to a gene; V was cut back by 0 bases and J by 7 bases. In germline, CDR1 is SGDLS, CDR2 YYNGEE. The CDR3 covers 16 residues. CDR3 protein: CASSVEASGGGNEQFF. The CDR3 DNA reads TGTGCCAGCAGCGTAGAGGCTAGCGGGGGCGGGAATGAGCAGTTCTTC. The full variable domain, completed using reference TRBV9 and TRBJ2-1, is DSGVTQTPKHLITATGQRVTLRCSPRSGDLSVYWYQQSLDQGLQFLIQYYNGEERAKGNILERFSAQQFPDLHSELNLSSLELGDSALYFCASSVEASGGGNEQFFGPGTRLTVL.

The V gene is TRBV18, the J gene TRBJ2-1; tentative D call: TRBD2 (6 bases). Germline CDR1 is KGHSH and CDR2 is LQKENI. V lost 5 bases and J lost 7, with 12 bases in between. The CDR3 is 13 amino acids. The CDR3 DNA sequence: TGTGCCAGCTCAACGGGACTGAGTAATGAGCAGTTCTTC. Amino acid sequence: CASSTGLSNEQFF.

This chain links TRBV7-9 with TRBJ1-2; TRBD1 aligns across 11 bases. CDR3 length: 15 residues. Germline V gene sequence: CDR1 SEHNR, CDR2 FQNEAQ (reference sequence). Germline trimming cut 1 base from V and 10 bases from J; bases unmatched to any gene: 8. The CDR3 sequence is CASSLGGTGGRAYTF. CDR3 DNA: TGTGCCAGCAGCTTAGGTGGGACAGGGGGTAGAGCCTACACCTTC.

The V and J genes are TRBV5-8 and TRBJ1-1, with TRBD1 as a possible D gene (6 bases). Germline values: CDR1 SGHTS, CDR2 YDEGEE. Trimming took off 7 bases at V and 5 bases at J, with 15 bases between the two ends. The CDR3 totals 13 residues. The CDR3 DNA sequence: TGTGCCAGCCACTACAGGGCGGAAACTGAAGCTTTCTTT. Translating it yields CASHYRAETEAFF.

CDR3 region: CASSPRTGNYGYTF. CDR3 bases: TGTGCCAGCAGCCCAAGGACAGGGAACTATGGCTACACCTTC. This chain uses TRBV7-9 with TRBJ1-2, with TRBD1 matching over 8 bases. The trim removed 5 bases at V and 2 bases at J, leaving 4 bases unmatched. This CDR3 has 14 amino acids. Germline values: CDR1 SEHNR, CDR2 FQNEAQ (reference sequence).

This clone was recorded only once. This chain connects TRBV6-5 to TRBJ1-5; D may be TRBD1 (5 bases). V lost 6 bases to trimming and J lost 6 bases, with 15 bases between them. Germline CDR1 MNHEY, CDR2 SVGAGI. This CDR3 is 14 amino acids long. CDR3 sequence reads: CASSLGLPSQPQHF. The CDR3 DNA reads as TGTGCCAGCAGCCTGGGACTACCGTCTCAGCCCCAGCATTTT.

The CDR3 sequence: CASSWDREETQYF. DNA for the CDR3: TGTGCCAGCAGCTGGGACAGGGAAGAGACCCAGTACTTC. The chain employs TRBV7-9 and TRBJ2-5; the match to TRBD1 covers 9 bases. Germline V gene sequence: CDR1 SEHNR, CDR2 FQNEAQ (reference sequence). CDR3 length: 13 residues. Trimming took 4 bases from V and 3 from J; bases not matched to a gene: 0.

This sequence joins TRBV29-1 and TRBJ1-3; unclear D gene. The CDR3 sequence is 15 residues long. Deletions cut 6 bases from V and 0 bases from J, with 15 bases between. Looked up from germline, CDR1 is SQVTM and CDR2 is ANQGSEA. The CDR3 here is CSVAEGGTSGNTIYF. The CDR3 DNA is TGCAGCGTCGCCGAGGGCGGAACCTCTGGAAACACCATATATTTT.

The V gene is TRBV9, the J gene TRBJ2-6; TRBD1 matches at 12 bases. The germline CDR1 and CDR2 sequences are SGDLS and YYNGEE. The CDR3 is 21 amino acids. Losses at the gene ends were 4 bases for V and 2 bases for J; bases not matched to a gene: 16. This CDR3 reads CASSHPKYHRDRGPGANVLTF. For the CDR3, the DNA is TGTGCCAGCAGCCATCCCAAATACCATCGGGACAGGGGGCCTGGGGCCAACGTCCTGACTTTC.

The chain uses TRBV30 and TRBJ1-6; 9 positions match TRBD1. CDR3 length: 15 residues. The junction had 3 bases not matched to a gene; V was cut back by 0 bases and J by 6 bases. The V gene's germline CDR1 is GTSNPN and CDR2 SVGIG (reference sequence). CDR3 amino acids: CAWSVGGQGNSPLHF. As DNA, the CDR3 is TGTGCCTGGAGTGTAGGGGGACAGGGTAATTCACCCCTCCACTTT.

The rearrangement joins TRBV11-1 to TRBJ1-6, with TRBD1 matching 8 bases. The J segment lost 7 bases and the V segment lost 2 bases, leaving 7 bases of the junction unmatched. The CDR3 covers 16 residues. Looked up from germline, CDR1 is SGHAT and CDR2 is FQDESV (reference sequence). The CDR3 bases are TGTGCCAGCAGCTTAAAACCCGGACAGGGCAATTCACCCCTCCACTTT. Translation gives CASSLKPGQGNSPLHF.

J is TRBJ1-6 and V is TRBV19; 7 bases agree with TRBD1. The V gene end was trimmed by 3 bases and the J gene end by 9 bases; junction bases not matched to a gene: 8. This CDR3 region has 15 residues. Germline CDR1 is LNHDA and CDR2 is SQIVND (reference sequence). CDR3 amino acids: CASSMAGGIGSPLHF. CDR3 DNA sequence: TGTGCCAGTAGTATGGCAGGGGGAATAGGTTCACCCCTCCACTTT.

V is TRBV5-1 and J is TRBJ1-2, with 9 bases that match TRBD1. V was clipped by 6 bases and J by 2 bases; unmatched bases: 5. CDR1 is SGHRS, CDR2 YFSETQ, per germline. This CDR3 is 14 amino acids long. The CDR3 here is CASTPQGANYGYTF. CDR3 DNA sequence: TGCGCCAGCACCCCACAGGGGGCGAACTATGGCTACACCTTC. Full variable domain (outside the CDR3, taken from reference TRBV5-1 and TRBJ1-2): KAGVTQTPRYLIKTRGQQVTLSCSPISGHRSVSWYQQTPGQGLQFLFEYFSETQRNKGNFPGRFSGRQFSNSRSEMNVSTLELGDSALYLCASTPQGANYGYTFGSGTRLTVV.

This clone was seen a few times. The J gene is TRBJ2-1, the V gene TRBV6-1, with 14 bases fitting TRBD2. CDR1 and CDR2 from the germline V gene are MNHNS and SASEGT. The V gene end was trimmed by 8 bases and the J gene end by 10 bases; junction bases not matched to a gene: 10. The CDR3 is 15 residues long. CDR3 coding DNA: TGTGCCAGCGACCCTCGGACTAGCGGGGGGATCGAGCAGTTCTTC. Its protein is CASDPRTSGGIEQFF.

The CDR3 is CASSLLGGTGNTIYF. The CDR3 coding sequence is TGTGCCAGCAGCTTACTTGGGGGGACTGGAAACACCATATATTTT. The J gene is TRBJ1-3, the V gene TRBV7-6; the D gene is possibly TRBD1 (5 bases). V lost 2 bases, J lost 2 bases, and 10 bases lay in between. In germline, CDR1 is SGHVS, CDR2 FNYEAQ. This CDR3 contains 15 residues.

The chain is built from TRBV19 and TRBJ2-7; perhaps TRBD1 as D (5 bases). The V end was cut by 3 bases, the J end by 3 bases, with 15 bases between. The CDR3 sequence is 15 residues long. CDR1 and CDR2 from the germline V gene are LNHDA and SQIVND (reference sequence). As DNA, the CDR3 is TGTGCCAGTAGTATGATGCAAGGGGCGCTCTACGAGCAGTACTTC. It is translated as CASSMMQGALYEQYF.

The J gene is TRBJ1-5, the V gene TRBV28; TRBD1 matches at 8 bases. V was clipped by 5 bases and J by 0 bases; unmatched bases: 3. CDR1 is MDHEN, CDR2 SYDVKM, per germline. This CDR3 spans 15 amino acids. The DNA of the CDR3 is TGTGCCAGCAGTATCGGACAGGGTAGCAATCAGCCCCAGCATTTT. Its translation: CASSIGQGSNQPQHF.

The genes are TRBV13 and TRBJ2-7, with TRBD2 as a possible D gene (6 bases). V was cut by 3 bases and J by 0 bases, with 12 bases left in between. This CDR3 spans 15 amino acids. CDR1 is PRHDT, CDR2 FYEKMQ, per germline (reference sequence). The CDR3 DNA reads TGTGCCAGCAGCTTGGGGGGAGGCCACTCCTACGAGCAGTACTTC. Its translation: CASSLGGGHSYEQYF.

The chain couples TRBV29-1 to TRBJ2-7; no definite D call. Germline assignment: CDR1 SQVTM and CDR2 ANQGSEA. Trimming cost V 4 bases and J 7 bases, with 8 bases left between them. CDR3 length equals 10 residues. CDR3 loop: CSVAGKEQYF. The CDR3 DNA follows: TGCAGCGTTGCGGGTAAGGAGCAGTACTTC.